The rows below give T cell receptor beta chains drawn from one sample of a study of beta chain features in type 1 diabetes. The data were produced by immunoSEQ multiplex PCR, yet TCRdb's version contains in-frame clones alone and is incomplete. This sample has about 370,000 clones, with approximately 15% found just once. Source material: naive CD4+ T cells from blood. The origin of the receptors is a woman under 30 in good health. CDR3s include the opening cysteine and the closing phenylalanine or tryptophan. The D gene is left open where the match is weak. Some rows mark clone size as missing; the rest say once, few, many or name a class of expanded clone.

v_call	d_call	clone_size	j_call	cdr3_nt	cdr3_aa
TRBV5-5	-	few	TRBJ2-7	TGTGCCAGCAGCTCATCGGGACAACAACCCTACGTGGAGCAGTACTTC	CASSSSGQQPYVEQYF
TRBV18	TRBD2	-	TRBJ2-2	TGTGCCAGCTCACCACGCGGGAGTATTTCCACCGGGGAGCTGTTTTTT	CASSPRGSISTGELFF
TRBV6-1	-	-	TRBJ2-7	TGTGCCAGCAGTGAGGGGCCGCAGGGGTACAAGTACTTC	CASSEGPQGYKYF
TRBV29-1	TRBD1	-	TRBJ1-1	TGCAGCGTTGAAGATCGACAGGGTGAAGCTTTCTTT	CSVEDRQGEAFF
TRBV27	TRBD1	-	TRBJ2-3	TGTGCCAGCAGTCTCAATCCAACAGGGGGCCTCCAAGATACGCAGTATTTT	CASSLNPTGGLQDTQYF
TRBV7-2	TRBD2	-	TRBJ2-3	TGTGCCAGCAGCCCGGCACTAGCGGGAGGGGGCACAGATACGCAGTATTTT	CASSPALAGGGTDTQYF
TRBV30	-	few	TRBJ2-1	TGTGCCTGGAGTCACTACAATGAGCAGTTCTTC	CAWSHYNEQFF
TRBV2	-	-	TRBJ2-6	TGTGCCAGCAGCAGATCGTCGGGGGCTGGGGCCAACGTCCTGACTTTC	CASSRSSGAGANVLTF
TRBV15	TRBD2	-	TRBJ2-3	TGTGCCACCAGCAGAGATAAGGGGACTAGCGGAGGCACAGATACGCAGTATTTT	CATSRDKGTSGGTDTQYF
TRBV5-1	-	-	TRBJ1-4	TGCGCCAGCAGCATCGGGACTGTCGGAAAACTGTTTTTT	CASSIGTVGKLFF
TRBV28	TRBD1	few	TRBJ1-3	TGTGCCAGCAGGCCGACAGGGGACCCCTCTGGAAACACCATATATTTT	CASRPTGDPSGNTIYF
TRBV15	TRBD1	few	TRBJ1-1	TGTGCCACCGGACAGGGGATCATCACTGAAGCTTTCTTT	CATGQGIITEAFF
TRBV28	TRBD2	few	TRBJ2-3	TGTGCCAGCAGTTTGCTAGCGGGAGTAGGCACAGATACGCAGTATTTT	CASSLLAGVGTDTQYF
TRBV30	-	-	TRBJ1-1	TGTGCCTGGGGGGGGGTGGGCACTGAAGCTTTCTTT	CAWGGVGTEAFF
TRBV11-2	-	-	TRBJ2-4	TGTGCCAGCACCCAAGGGGCCCTAGCCAAAAACATTCAGTACTTC	CASTQGALAKNIQYF
TRBV7-3	TRBD1	-	TRBJ2-1	TGTGCCAGCAGCTCGGGACAGGGAACGCTCAATGAGCAGTTCTTC	CASSSGQGTLNEQFF
TRBV18	TRBD1	few	TRBJ1-4	TGTGCCAGCTCCAATAAGGGGGCCCGTGAAAAACTGTTTTTT	CASSNKGAREKLFF
TRBV5-1	TRBD2	-	TRBJ2-1	TGCGCCAGCAGCTCTAGCGGGAGAATCCCCAATGAGCAGTTCTTC	CASSSSGRIPNEQFF
TRBV20-1	TRBD2	-	TRBJ2-1	TGCAGTGCTGCTAGACTAGCGGAGCAGTTCTTC	CSAARLAEQFF
TRBV28	TRBD1	-	TRBJ1-1	TGTGCCAGCAGCCCAGGACAGGGGGCGAGAACTGAAGCTTTCTTT	CASSPGQGARTEAFF
TRBV5-1	TRBD2	few	TRBJ2-2	TGCGCCAGCAGCTTGCAAAAGGGGCACTTAGCGGGAGTCACCGGGGAGCTGTTTTTT	CASSLQKGHLAGVTGELFF
TRBV25-1	-	-	TRBJ2-5	TGTGCCAGCAGTGAATCCCGTGGTAGTCCCCAAGAGACCCAGTACTTC	CASSESRGSPQETQYF
TRBV15	-	-	TRBJ2-1	TGTGCCACCAGCAGCGCGGGACTCTCCTACAATGAGCAGTTCTTC	CATSSAGLSYNEQFF
TRBV11-1	-	-	TRBJ2-7	TGTGCCAGCAGCTTAGCGGGGAGAGAGCAGTACTTC	CASSLAGREQYF
TRBV30	TRBD1	-	TRBJ2-7	TGTGCCTGTGGGACAGGGGGCTCCTACGAGCAGTACTTC	CACGTGGSYEQYF
TRBV11-2	-	-	TRBJ1-1	TGTGCCAGCAGCTTAGTAGTGGGGAGGGGTACTGAAGCTTTCTTT	CASSLVVGRGTEAFF
TRBV7-2	-	-	TRBJ2-7	TGTGCCAGCAGCAGACGGGACACCGCCTACGAGCAGTACTTC	CASSRRDTAYEQYF
TRBV29-1	-	-	TRBJ2-1	TGCAGCGTTGACAGGGTCGGGAATGAGCAGTTCTTC	CSVDRVGNEQFF
TRBV2	-	few	TRBJ1-5	TGTGCCAGCAGTGCAGGGCGCAATCAGCCCCAGCATTTT	CASSAGRNQPQHF
TRBV5-1	TRBD1	-	TRBJ2-5	TGCGCCAGCAGCTTGACAGGGGGGGAGACCCAGTACTTC	CASSLTGGETQYF
TRBV2	-	-	TRBJ1-4	TGTGCCAGCAACGACAGGCCTGCAACTAATGAAAAACTGTTTTTT	CASNDRPATNEKLFF
TRBV30	-	-	TRBJ1-2	TGTGCCTGGACAGTGTACCCCTATGGCTACACCTTC	CAWTVYPYGYTF
TRBV2	-	-	TRBJ2-3	TGTGCCAGCAGCGTTGGACTAACTACAGATACGCAGTATTTT	CASSVGLTTDTQYF
TRBV19	-	few	TRBJ2-7	TGTGCCAGTAGCGTCTCAACAGCCCTCCCCCACGAGCAGTACTTC	CASSVSTALPHEQYF
TRBV7-2	TRBD1	few	TRBJ2-3	TGTGCCAGCAGCCCCCGACAGGGGGCGCAAGATACGCAGTATTTT	CASSPRQGAQDTQYF
TRBV18	TRBD2	-	TRBJ2-4	TGTGCCAGCTCACCACGAGCTAGCGGGACATACATTCAGTACTTC	CASSPRASGTYIQYF
TRBV5-1	-	-	TRBJ1-2	TGCGCCAGCAGCTTTTCCAGGGATGGCTACACCTTC	CASSFSRDGYTF
TRBV2	TRBD2	few	TRBJ2-4	TGTGCCAGCAGTGAAGCGGGACTAGCGGGAGTACTGTACTTC	CASSEAGLAGVLYF
TRBV5-1	-	few	TRBJ2-7	TGCGCCAGCAGCTTGATAAGGGGTAACGAGCAGTACTTC	CASSLIRGNEQYF
TRBV11-2	TRBD2	few	TRBJ2-5	TGTGCCAGCAGCTTAAGGGGGCTAGCGGGAGAGGTACGGGAGACCCAGTACTTC	CASSLRGLAGEVRETQYF
TRBV2	TRBD1	-	TRBJ1-2	TGTGCCAGCAGTGAAAGGGGACAGGGGGCGCCTGGCTACACCTTC	CASSERGQGAPGYTF